These 10 T cell receptor beta chains came from one sample sequenced in a study of blood T cell repertoires in COVID-19. Here immunoSEQ multiplex PCR was the method, and the copy in TCRdb shows in-frame clones only, minus some. The sample lists 160,000 or so clones; about 88% were seen once. Sequencing input: PBMCs or T cells enriched from blood (not recorded which). These receptors were obtained from a human donor with acute COVID-19. The donor label of this sample is uncertain.

This rearrangement joins TRBV12-3 or TRBV12-4 to TRBJ1-2; 7 nucleotides line up with TRBD1. J gave up 8 bases and V 2 bases, and 2 bases lay outside the gene matches. The CDR3 spans 12 residues. CDR3 DNA: TGTGCCAGCAGTTTATTCAGGGGGGGCTACACCTTC. As protein: CASSLFRGGYTF.

V usage is TRBV24-1 and J usage is TRBJ2-3; 8 nucleotides line up with TRBD2. Germline lookup yields CDR1 KGHDR and CDR2 SFDVKD. V shed 4 bases and J 7 bases; nucleotides not matched to a gene: 15. There are 17 residues in the CDR3. This CDR3 reads CATSDRRGSGVGNTQYF. The DNA of the CDR3 is TGTGCCACCAGTGACCGGCGGGGTAGCGGGGTAGGGAATACGCAGTATTTT.

The chain joins TRBV28 to TRBJ1-2; 10 nucleotides line up with TRBD1. Per germline, CDR1 MDHEN and CDR2 SYDVKM. CDR3 length equals 16 residues. Unmatched junction bases numbered 8, after V lost 7 bases and J lost 0 bases. The CDR3 is CASTEVGTGANYGYTF. DNA for the CDR3: TGTGCCAGCACCGAGGTAGGGACAGGGGCTAACTATGGCTACACCTTC.

The chain's CDR3 is CASSPLRTAFNQPQHF. The CDR3 nucleotides read TGTGCCAGCTCACCGCTCAGGACAGCGTTCAATCAGCCCCAGCATTTT. The rearrangement uses TRBV18 and TRBJ1-5; D might be TRBD1 (6 bases). V was trimmed by 3 bases and J by 3 bases, leaving 15 bases between them. Germline CDR1 is KGHSH and CDR2 is LQKENI. The CDR3 sequence is 16 residues long.

This chain uses TRBV7-2 with TRBJ2-3, with D possibly matching TRBD2 (6 bases). The germline CDR1 and CDR2 sequences are SGHTA and FQGNSA. V lost 2 bases and J lost 7, with 7 bases in between. The CDR3 covers 12 residues. The CDR3 bases are TGTGCCAGCAGCTTACTAGCGAATACGCAGTATTTT. Its protein is CASSLLANTQYF.

The chain uses TRBV13 and TRBJ2-3; no reliable D call. Trimming stripped 3 bases from V and 6 bases from J, with 19 bases between. This CDR3 spans 16 amino acids. Germline assignment: CDR1 PRHDT and CDR2 FYEKMQ (reference sequence). CDR3 coding DNA: TGTGCCAGCAGCTTTGCCCAACTACGGCTCTCGGATACGCAGTATTTT. Translation gives CASSFAQLRLSDTQYF.

The chain joins TRBV19 to TRBJ1-1; possibly TRBD1 for D (5 bases). In germline, CDR1 is LNHDA, CDR2 SQIVND (reference sequence). V was cut by 6 bases and J by 11 bases, with 22 bases left in between. The CDR3 spans 14 residues. CDR3 nucleotide sequence: TGTGCCAGTAGGGGCCTGGAGGGGCAGGAGAAGGCTTTCTTT. Protein sequence: CASRGLEGQEKAFF.

The chain employs TRBV7-2 and TRBJ1-2; D is unresolved. The CDR3 has 13 residues. From germline, CDR1 is SGHTA and CDR2 FQGNSA. Trimming took 2 bases from V and 7 from J, leaving 11 bases between them. CDR3 nucleotide sequence: TGTGCCAGCAGCTTAAAAATTGGGAGTGGCTACACCTTC. It yields the protein CASSLKIGSGYTF.

The V call is TRBV9, the J call TRBJ1-1; 10 bases agree with TRBD1. In germline, CDR1 is SGDLS, CDR2 YYNGEE. The CDR3 is 14 residues long. Trimming at V came to 2 bases and at J to 5 bases, leaving 3 bases not matched to a gene. CDR3 sequence reads: CASSVGTGATEAFF. The CDR3 DNA follows: TGTGCCAGCAGCGTGGGGACAGGGGCGACTGAAGCTTTCTTT.

The chain carries TRBV6-5 and TRBJ2-3, with D possibly matching TRBD1 (6 bases). CDR3 size: 12 residues. The germline V gene encodes CDR1 MNHEY and CDR2 SVGAGI. The V end lost 6 bases, the J end lost 10 bases, and 14 bases lay between the germline ends. The CDR3 protein is CASRKGTIAQYF. The CDR3 region has the DNA TGTGCCAGCAGGAAAGGGACAATTGCGCAGTATTTT.